Only one count was recorded for the clone carrying this T cell receptor beta chain. This table comes from immunoSEQ multiplex PCR, and its TCRdb copy is limited to in-frame clones, with some not included. The data contain a few hundred thousand clones, 88% of them seen just once; the ten biggest clones take up about 3.5%. The germline gives CDR1 GTSNPN, CDR2 SVGIG (reference sequence). V lost 1 base, J lost 0 bases, and 7 bases stayed unmatched. This CDR3 comprises 17 residues. This sample's treatment: 19 received Ad26.COV2.S at low or high dose, single or two shots; roughly 5 received placebo; per-sample allocation not given. Collection of samples fell on day 63 after the first vaccine or placebo injection. The source of the sample is a study of Ad26.COV2.S vaccination and SARS-CoV-2 variants.

The input for sequencing was peripheral blood, taken in a trial of Ad26.COV2.S vaccine versus placebo. The receptor's source is a person aged 18-65 years who received the Ad26.COV2.S COVID-19 vaccine or a placebo. V is TRBV30 and J is TRBJ2-1; the match to TRBD1 covers 9 bases. The chain's CDR3 is CAWSGGADRGSYNEQFF. For the CDR3, the DNA is TGTGCCTGGAGTGGTGGGGCGGACAGGGGCTCCTACAATGAGCAGTTCTTC. Full variable domain (missing parts from reference TRBV30 and TRBJ2-1): SQTIHQWPATLVQPVGSPLSLECTVEGTSNPNLYWYRQAAGRGLQLLFYSVGIGQISSEVPQNLSASRPQDRQFILSSKKLLLSDSGFYLCAWSGGADRGSYNEQFFGPGTRLTVL.